These T cell receptor beta chains were read from a single sample in a study of blood T cell repertoires in COVID-19. Sequencing used immunoSEQ multiplex PCR; TCRdb keeps in-frame clones, though not all of them. Of about 190,000 clones listed, around 84% are singletons. The sequenced material came from peripheral blood. The receptor set was obtained from a human donor in a cohort sampled during active COVID-19. Each CDR3 is given with its conserved first and last residue. Fields, in order: J gene, D gene, V gene, CDR3 DNA, CDR3 protein. A D gene is named only where the DNA matches it firmly.

TRBJ1-2,.,TRBV5-1,TGCGCCAGCAGCTTGGGCGCAGGCCTCTATGGCTACACCTTC,CASSLGAGLYGYTF
TRBJ2-7,.,TRBV10-3,TGTGCCATCAGTGAGTCAGTGGGGGGTTCTACCTACGAGCAGTACTTC,CAISESVGGSTYEQYF
TRBJ1-5,.,TRBV5-1,TGCGCCAGCAGCCCGATTGGAGATTATCAGCCCCAGCATTTT,CASSPIGDYQPQHF
TRBJ1-1,TRBD1,TRBV7-6,TGTGCCAGCAGCTTAGAGGGACAGGCGAACACTGAAGCTTTCTTT,CASSLEGQANTEAFF
TRBJ2-2,.,TRBV13,TGTGCCAGCAGCTCCCCCACAGGGTTAGTCGCCGGGGAGCTGTTTTTT,CASSSPTGLVAGELFF
TRBJ1-5,.,TRBV12-3/TRBV12-4,TGTGCCAGCAATTTTGGGAGACAGCCCCAGCATTTT,CASNFGRQPQHF
TRBJ1-1,TRBD1,TRBV10-3,TGTGCCATCAGACAACAGGGGGCGCGGAACGAAGCTTTCTTT,CAIRQQGARNEAFF
TRBJ2-3,TRBD1,TRBV10-1,TGCGCCAGCAGTGGGACAGGGTCGCCCTCGCCGCAGTATTTT,CASSGTGSPSPQYF
TRBJ1-4,.,TRBV19,TGTGCCAGTATGAACGGGATTGCAACTAATGAAAAACTGTTTTTT,CASMNGIATNEKLFF
TRBJ2-5,.,TRBV19,TGTGCCAGTAGTATATGGGGGGGCCCTCAACAAGAGACCCAGTACTTC,CASSIWGGPQQETQYF
TRBJ2-5,TRBD2,TRBV7-9,TGTGCCAGCAGCTTAGACTGGACTAGCGGGGTAGAGACCCAGTACTTC,CASSLDWTSGVETQYF
TRBJ2-7,TRBD2,TRBV5-4,TGTGCCAGCAGTTCAAATCCGGGACTAGTGAACTACGAGCAGTACTTC,CASSSNPGLVNYEQYF
TRBJ2-7,TRBD1,TRBV29-1,TGCAGCGTCCCGGGACAGGGTGACGAGCAGTACTTC,CSVPGQGDEQYF
TRBJ1-1,.,TRBV19,TGTGCCAGTAGTGAAAGAACGTTCGGCACTGAAGCTTTCTTT,CASSERTFGTEAFF
TRBJ1-1,.,TRBV28,TGTGCCAGCAGTTTAGACGCAGGTCGCACTGAAGCTTTCTTT,CASSLDAGRTEAFF